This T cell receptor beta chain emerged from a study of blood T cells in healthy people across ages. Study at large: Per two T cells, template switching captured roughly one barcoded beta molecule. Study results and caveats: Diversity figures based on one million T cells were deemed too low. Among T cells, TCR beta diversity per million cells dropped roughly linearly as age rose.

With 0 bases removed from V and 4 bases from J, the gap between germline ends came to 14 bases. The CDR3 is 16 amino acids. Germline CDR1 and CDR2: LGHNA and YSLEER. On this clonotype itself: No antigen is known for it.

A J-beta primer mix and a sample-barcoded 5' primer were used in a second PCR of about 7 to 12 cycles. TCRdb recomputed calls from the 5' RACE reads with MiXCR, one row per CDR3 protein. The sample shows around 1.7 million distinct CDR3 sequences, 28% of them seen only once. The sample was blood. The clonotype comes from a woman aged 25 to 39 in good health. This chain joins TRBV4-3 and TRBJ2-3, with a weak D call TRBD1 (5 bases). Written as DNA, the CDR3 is TGCGCCAGCAGCCAAGATCGACCAGGGCGCCCAGATACGCAGTATTTT. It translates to CASSQDRPGRPDTQYF.